Shown below are 10 T cell receptor beta chains from a single sample sequenced in a study of technical replicates of blood from several donors. Clones were sequenced by immunoSEQ multiplex PCR, and TCRdb holds only the in-frame ones, with some missing. The sample has over 50,000 clones, approximately 92% seen once. Specimen: PBMCs. The receptors were sampled from a human donor in good health. Some clones in this sample may be carry-over from other donors' samples.

The DNA of the CDR3 is TGTGCCAGCAGCTCAGGACAGCCGAGGCAAGAGACCCAGTACTTC. It codes for CASSSGQPRQETQYF. The chain couples TRBV11-2 to TRBJ2-5, with a possible D match to TRBD1 (6 bases). The ends were cut back, 4 bases at V and 2 bases at J, with 14 bases in the middle. The CDR3 is 15 amino acids. Germline CDR1 reads SGHAT; CDR2 reads FQNNGV.

The chain links TRBV10-3 to TRBJ2-7; a weak D match, TRBD1 (6 bases). V lost 0 bases, J lost 2 bases, and 11 bases lay in between. The CDR3 has 15 residues. Germline V lookup: CDR1 ENHRY, CDR2 SYGVKD. CDR3 protein: CAISESGGHPYEQYF. The DNA for the CDR3 is TGTGCCATCAGTGAGTCTGGGGGACACCCCTACGAGCAGTACTTC.

The chain is built from TRBV15 and TRBJ2-1; 7 bases agree with TRBD2. V was pared by 0 bases and J by 4 bases, with 3 bases of the junction left unmatched. The CDR3 is 15 amino acids. CDR1 is LNHNV, CDR2 YYDKDF, per germline (reference sequence). Written as DNA, the CDR3 is TGTGCCACCAGCAGAGATCCGGGGGGATACAATGAGCAGTTCTTC. Translated, it gives CATSRDPGGYNEQFF.

The chain employs TRBV4-3 and TRBJ2-3; TRBD2 is a possible D gene (5 bases). The CDR3 runs 15 residues. The germline V and J ends were trimmed by 4 bases and 0 bases, with 11 bases remaining between them. Per germline, CDR1 LGHNA and CDR2 YSLEER. CDR3 sequence reads: CASSRVALSTDTQYF. The CDR3 DNA sequence: TGCGCCAGCAGCCGGGTAGCGCTAAGCACAGATACGCAGTATTTT.

CDR3 protein: CASSHTGQGDPLGYTF. For the CDR3, the DNA is TGTGCCAGCAGCCACACCGGGCAGGGGGACCCATTAGGCTACACCTTC. The V gene is TRBV7-9, the J gene TRBJ1-2, with TRBD1 identical over 7 bases. This CDR3 region has 16 residues. V trimming: 5 bases; J trimming: 8 bases; junction bases outside the gene matches: 17. CDR1 is SEHNR and CDR2 is FQNEAQ in the germline V gene (reference sequence).

This rearrangement joins TRBV10-3 to TRBJ1-6, with D unresolved. Germline loops: CDR1 ENHRY, CDR2 SYGVKD. This CDR3 spans 15 amino acids. V was trimmed by 0 bases and J by 9 bases, leaving 12 bases between them. Written as DNA, the CDR3 is TGTGCCATCAGTGAGTCCCCAGGCTCGAGTTCACCCCTCCACTTT. Translated: CAISESPGSSSPLHF.

This clone was seen only once. The chain couples TRBV30 to TRBJ1-2, with TRBD1 as a possible D gene (5 bases). The CDR3 extends over 13 amino acids. V was cut by 1 base and J by 6 bases, with 12 bases left in between. Germline assignment: CDR1 GTSNPN and CDR2 SVGIG (reference sequence). This CDR3 is CAWSAGTSDGYTF. Here the CDR3 DNA reads TGTGCCTGGAGTGCCGGGACTTCTGATGGCTACACCTTC.

V is TRBV15 and J is TRBJ2-7, with 7 bases that match TRBD2. CDR3 length: 15 residues. Losses at the gene ends were 0 bases for V and 0 bases for J; bases not matched to a gene: 2. Germline V CDR1 and CDR2: LNHNV, YYDKDF (reference sequence). CDR3 DNA: TGTGCCACCAGCAGAGAGGGGGGGAGCTCCTACGAGCAGTACTTC. It specifies CATSREGGSSYEQYF.

The chain joins TRBV6-1 to TRBJ1-2; 7 positions agree with TRBD1. J lost 3 bases, V lost 6 bases, and 10 bases had no gene match. The CDR3 has 15 amino acids. Germline V CDR1 and CDR2: MNHNS, SASEGT. The CDR3 is CASRREGGEYYGYTF. The CDR3 nucleotides read TGTGCCAGCAGGCGGGAAGGGGGCGAGTACTATGGCTACACCTTC.

The chain couples TRBV6-5 to TRBJ1-5; 9 nucleotides align to TRBD1. V was clipped by 5 bases and J by 2 bases; unmatched bases: 4. Germline V lookup: CDR1 MNHEY, CDR2 SVGAGI. The CDR3 totals 15 residues. The CDR3 reads CASSTGGEGNQPQHF. The CDR3 bases are TGTGCCAGCAGTACAGGGGGCGAGGGCAATCAGCCCCAGCATTTT.